Each of the 20 T cell receptor beta chains below was sequenced from the same sample in a study of cytomegalovirus exposure and HLA in healthy donors. Both 60 Vbeta primers and 13 Jbeta primers went into the PCR. TCRdb's table, derived via immunoSEQ multiplex PCR, lists solely in-frame clones and lacks some. The sample has 140,000 or so clones; approximately 84% are singletons. Sequencing was carried out using PBMCs. Receptors were obtained from a woman aged 55 to 70 in good health and CMV-seropositive.

This clone was recorded once. The gene calls are TRBV5-4 and TRBJ1-5; tentative D call: TRBD1 (6 bases). Trimming removed 4 bases at V and 1 base at J, with 9 bases between. Per the germline V gene, CDR1 is SGHNT and CDR2 is YYREEE (reference sequence). CDR3 length: 14 amino acids. CDR3 protein: CASSQDRSNQPQHF. The DNA of the CDR3 is TGTGCCAGCAGCCAAGACAGGAGCAATCAGCCCCAGCATTTT.

As DNA, the CDR3 is TGTGCCAGCAGTTTTGACAGGGCCGGCTATGGCTACACCTTC. Amino acids: CASSFDRAGYGYTF. The genes are TRBV27 and TRBJ1-2; 7 bases map to TRBD1. The germline V gene encodes CDR1 MNHEY and CDR2 SMNVEV (reference sequence). Trimming removed 3 bases from V and 4 bases from J; junction bases left unmatched: 5. The length of the CDR3 is 14 residues.

V usage is TRBV9 and J usage is TRBJ2-1, with a weak D call TRBD2 (6 bases). Trimming left V 0 bases short and J 7 bases short, with 17 bases between. The CDR3 has 16 residues. Looked up from germline, CDR1 is SGDLS and CDR2 is YYNGEE. The CDR3: CASSVVFGGTLNEQFF. Written as DNA, the CDR3 is TGTGCCAGCAGCGTAGTGTTTGGCGGGACCCTTAATGAGCAGTTCTTC. The whole variable domain, filled in from reference TRBV9 and TRBJ2-1, reads DSGVTQTPKHLITATGQRVTLRCSPRSGDLSVYWYQQSLDQGLQFLIQYYNGEERAKGNILERFSAQQFPDLHSELNLSSLELGDSALYFCASSVVFGGTLNEQFFGPGTRLTVL.

The V call is TRBV7-9, the J call TRBJ1-2; 9 bases are shared with TRBD1. From germline, CDR1 is SEHNR and CDR2 FQNEAQ (reference sequence). Germline trimming cut 4 bases from V and 10 bases from J; bases unmatched to any gene: 4. This CDR3 comprises 12 residues. The CDR3 DNA sequence: TGTGCCAGCAGCTCGGACAGGGGCCCCTACACCTTC. Translation gives CASSSDRGPYTF.

The V and J genes are TRBV7-2 and TRBJ2-7; 14 positions match TRBD2. The trim removed 5 bases at V and 3 bases at J, leaving 15 bases unmatched. Germline V gene sequence: CDR1 SGHTA, CDR2 FQGNSA. The CDR3 loop spans 19 amino acids. The CDR3: CASSPPAGTSGRKGYEQYF. CDR3 bases: TGTGCCAGCAGCCCCCCAGCCGGGACTAGCGGGAGAAAGGGCTACGAGCAGTACTTC.

This chain connects TRBV2 to TRBJ2-7; TRBD1 matches at 7 bases. J was trimmed by 5 bases and V by 3 bases; bases with no gene match: 7. CDR1 and CDR2 from the germline V gene are SNHLY and FYNNEI. The length of the CDR3 is 14 residues. In nucleotides, the CDR3 is TGTGCCAGCAGTGACCGAGGGGGCAGCGACGAGCAGTACTTC. Translating gives CASSDRGGSDEQYF. Full variable domain (remainder filled in from reference TRBV2 and TRBJ2-7): EPEVTQTPSHQVTQMGQEVILRCVPISNHLYFYWYRQILGQKVEFLVSFYNNEISEKSEIFDDQFSVERPDGSNFTLKIRSTKLEDSAMYFCASSDRGGSDEQYFGPGTRLTVT.

The rearrangement uses TRBV30 and TRBJ2-3; TRBD2 agrees at 9 bases. Germline loops: CDR1 GTSNPN, CDR2 SVGIG (reference sequence). V lost 1 base and J lost 3; bases outside the gene matches: 5. The CDR3 totals 15 residues. The CDR3 protein is CAWSAGLAGTDTQYF. DNA of the CDR3: TGTGCCTGGAGTGCGGGACTAGCAGGGACAGATACGCAGTATTTT.

V usage is TRBV18 and J usage is TRBJ1-1; the D gene is possibly TRBD1 (5 bases). Germline V gene data show CDR1 as KGHSH and CDR2 as LQKENI. This CDR3 comprises 16 residues. V lost 6 bases to trimming and J lost 0 bases, with 17 bases between them. The CDR3 DNA sequence: TGTGCCAGCTCCCAACGTACAGGCAATTTGAACACTGAAGCTTTCTTT. This translates into CASSQRTGNLNTEAFF.

The rearrangement uses TRBV7-9 and TRBJ1-1; TRBD1 matches 8 bases. There are 13 residues in the CDR3. The V gene's germline CDR1 is SEHNR and CDR2 FQNEAQ (reference sequence). Trimming took 7 bases from V and 1 from J; bases not matched to a gene: 2. This CDR3 reads CASNGQGNTEAFF. CDR3 nucleotides: TGTGCCAGCAACGGACAGGGGAACACTGAAGCTTTCTTT.

The chain carries TRBV28 and TRBJ2-3; TRBD2 matches at 11 bases. V shed 4 bases and J 4 bases; nucleotides not matched to a gene: 13. CDR3 size: 18 residues. Germline V lookup: CDR1 MDHEN, CDR2 SYDVKM. DNA for the CDR3: TGTGCCAGCAGTTCGCAAACCTCACTAGCGGGAGTGGCAGATACGCAGTATTTT. This gives the protein CASSSQTSLAGVADTQYF.

The chain carries TRBV11-2 and TRBJ1-1; tentative D call: TRBD1 (5 bases). This CDR3 region has 16 residues. V lost 5 bases and J lost 5, with 21 bases in between. Per the germline V gene, CDR1 is SGHAT and CDR2 is FQNNGV. CDR3 amino acids: CASSQGLNTGGTEAFF. The CDR3 region has the DNA TGTGCCAGCAGCCAGGGACTGAACACGGGGGGGACTGAAGCTTTCTTT.

As DNA, the CDR3 is TGTGCCTGGAGTCGGACCAGGGTCCATGAAAGCTCCTACGAGCAGTACTTC. The encoded protein is CAWSRTRVHESSYEQYF. V and J are TRBV30 and TRBJ2-7; tentative D call: TRBD1 (5 bases). In germline, CDR1 is GTSNPN, CDR2 SVGIG (reference sequence). V dropped 2 bases and J dropped 0 bases, with 20 bases sitting between them. CDR3 length: 17 amino acids.

The rearrangement uses TRBV5-1 and TRBJ1-5; 9 nucleotides align to TRBD1. This CDR3 region has 15 residues. J was trimmed by 4 bases and V by 0 bases; bases with no gene match: 2. CDR1 and CDR2 (germline): SGHRS, YFSETQ. CDR3 bases: TGCGCCAGCAGCTTGGGACAGGGGGAAAATCAGCCCCAGCATTTT. Amino acid sequence: CASSLGQGENQPQHF. The full variable domain, in which reference TRBV5-1 and TRBJ1-5 provide the parts outside the CDR3, is KAGVTQTPRYLIKTRGQQVTLSCSPISGHRSVSWYQQTPGQGLQFLFEYFSETQRNKGNFPGRFSGRQFSNSRSEMNVSTLELGDSALYLCASSLGQGENQPQHFGDGTRLSIL.

J is TRBJ2-5 and V is TRBV7-2; D unresolved. The J call may be wrong; the DNA end is better matched by TRBJ2-7. Per germline, CDR1 SGHTA and CDR2 FQGNSA. This CDR3 contains 16 residues. CDR3 nucleotide sequence: TGTGCCAGCAGCGTATCCCCCCCACAGCTATCCTACGAGCAGTACTTC. It codes for CASSVSPPQLSYEQYF.

This chain links TRBV28 with TRBJ1-2; 12 positions agree with TRBD1. CDR3 length: 15 amino acids. Per the germline V gene, CDR1 is MDHEN and CDR2 is SYDVKM. The V gene end was trimmed by 8 bases and the J gene end by 7 bases; junction bases not matched to a gene: 11. DNA for the CDR3: TGTGCCAGCCGTCCCGGGACAGGGGGCCTCGGTGGCTACACCTTC. Residues: CASRPGTGGLGGYTF.

J is TRBJ2-7 and V is TRBV9, with 7 bases fitting TRBD2. Germline V gives CDR1 SGDLS, CDR2 YYNGEE. J gave up 2 bases and V 3 bases, and 5 bases lay outside the gene matches. This CDR3 is built from 14 residues. CDR3 sequence: CASSAAGTTYEQYF. CDR3 DNA sequence: TGTGCCAGCAGCGCGGCCGGGACTACCTACGAGCAGTACTTC.

The chain uses TRBV14 and TRBJ2-1; 10 bases agree with TRBD2. J gave up 4 bases and V 3 bases, and 6 bases lay outside the gene matches. Germline values: CDR1 SGHDN, CDR2 FVKESK. The CDR3 contains 16 residues. The CDR3 bases are TGTGCCAGCAGCCACCTGACTAGCGGGTCTTACAATGAGCAGTTCTTC. Protein sequence: CASSHLTSGSYNEQFF.

This clone was recorded only once. This chain uses TRBV6-5 with TRBJ2-7; D perhaps matches TRBD2 (6 bases). Trimming cost V 6 bases and J 1 base, with 16 bases left between them. The CDR3 extends over 15 amino acids. Germline loops: CDR1 MNHEY, CDR2 SVGAGI. The CDR3 region is CASSYTGGASYEQYF. In nucleotides, the CDR3 is TGTGCCAGCAGCTACACTGGCGGGGCGTCCTACGAGCAGTACTTC.

The chain uses TRBV7-8 and TRBJ2-5; 10 bases line up with TRBD2. J gave up 3 bases and V 3 bases, and 7 bases lay outside the gene matches. There are 16 residues in the CDR3. The germline CDR1 and CDR2 sequences are SGHVS and FQNEAQ. In nucleotides, the CDR3 is TGTGCCAGCAGCTTTGGGGCTAGCGGGAGTGAAGAGACCCAGTACTTC. Protein product: CASSFGASGSEETQYF.

This clone came up a few times. V usage is TRBV28 and J usage is TRBJ1-2; 10 positions match TRBD1. This CDR3 is built from 15 residues. Germline CDR1 and CDR2: MDHEN and SYDVKM. V was pared by 4 bases and J by 8 bases, with 10 bases of the junction left unmatched. The CDR3: CASSSADRGSGGYTF. The CDR3 region has the DNA TGTGCCAGCAGTTCCGCGGACAGGGGGTCGGGGGGCTACACCTTC.